This T cell receptor (beta chain) was identified during a study of CD8 T cells in ankylosing spondylitis. Germline V gene lookup returns CDR1 MNHEY and CDR2 SVGEGT. This CDR3 contains 15 residues. V gave up 4 bases and J gave up 2 bases; unmatched junction bases: 8. Study-wide results and limits: Both synovial fluid and blood in reactive arthritis had previously been reported to carry some motif variants. Researchers reportedly found disease-linked clones significantly enriched in matched ankylosing spondylitis synovial fluid. A TCR beta motif made of 7 to 9 highly homologous variants seemed typical of ankylosing spondylitis blood. In peripheral blood, disease-linked CD8+ clones occurred at relatively low frequencies.

A quantitative 5'-RACE method, one with molecular barcodes, was used to make TCR beta libraries. Each CDR3 protein is one row after TCRdb ran MiXCR on the 5' RACE reads. This table holds about 220,000 distinct CDR3 sequences, 6% to 8.5% found once. About this clonotype itself: The antigen remains unidentified.

The specimen was blood, either unsorted or a sorted T cell fraction (not recorded which). The sequence derives from a male donor with ankylosing spondylitis. The chain links TRBV6-2 or TRBV6-3 to TRBJ2-7, with 7 bases that match TRBD1. Written as DNA, the CDR3 is TGTGCCAGCAGTTTCACAGACAGGGTGGCCTACGAGCAGTACTTC. Encoded protein: CASSFTDRVAYEQYF.